The 27 T cell receptor beta chains below were found in one sample sequenced in a study of cytomegalovirus exposure and HLA in healthy donors. PCR employed 60 Vbeta and 13 Jbeta primers. Clones were sequenced by immunoSEQ multiplex PCR, and TCRdb holds only the in-frame ones, with some missing. This table holds approximately 100,000 clones. Sample: PBMCs. These receptors were taken from a man aged 45-60 years in good health and CMV-seropositive.

The genes are TRBV4-3 and TRBJ1-2, with D maybe TRBD1 (6 bases). There are 16 residues in the CDR3. Deletions cut 4 bases from V and 7 bases from J, with 22 bases between. Germline V gene data show CDR1 as LGHNA and CDR2 as YSLEER. The CDR3 is CASSLDAGGVYLGYTF. Written as DNA, the CDR3 is TGCGCCAGCAGCCTGGACGCGGGGGGCGTCTATCTTGGCTACACCTTC.

The chain employs TRBV11-2 and TRBJ2-1, with no clear D. The V end was cut by 2 bases, the J end by 5 bases, with 13 bases between. This CDR3 is 15 amino acids long. Germline V CDR1 and CDR2: SGHAT, FQNNGV. In nucleotides, the CDR3 is TGTGCCAGCAGCTTATTCCATGCTCGAGACAATGAGCAGTTCTTC. Residues: CASSLFHARDNEQFF.

The chain uses TRBV30 and TRBJ1-5; TRBD1 might be the D (6 bases). Deletions cut 2 bases from V and 7 bases from J, with 12 bases between. This CDR3 spans 13 amino acids. CDR1 is GTSNPN and CDR2 is SVGIG in the germline V gene (reference sequence). The DNA of the CDR3 is TGTGCCTGGAGTCCCTCCGGGACACAGCCCCAGCATTTT. This gives the protein CAWSPSGTQPQHF. Full variable domain (missing parts from reference TRBV30 and TRBJ1-5): SQTIHQWPATLVQPVGSPLSLECTVEGTSNPNLYWYRQAAGRGLQLLFYSVGIGQISSEVPQNLSASRPQDRQFILSSKKLLLSDSGFYLCAWSPSGTQPQHFGDGTRLSIL.

V is TRBV7-3 and J is TRBJ2-1; a weak D match, TRBD2 (6 bases). The V gene's germline CDR1 is SGHTA and CDR2 FQGTGA. The V end was cut by 2 bases, the J end by 5 bases, with 13 bases between. This CDR3 is 15 amino acids long. The CDR3 sequence is CASSLGGGVDNEQFF. CDR3 DNA: TGTGCCAGCAGCTTAGGTGGAGGGGTTGACAATGAGCAGTTCTTC.

In DNA form, the CDR3 reads TGTGCCAGCAGTGTCGGAGATTCGAACACTGAAGCTTTCTTT. Translating gives CASSVGDSNTEAFF. The chain carries TRBV6-4 and TRBJ1-1; D is unclear. Trimming pared 4 bases from V and 1 base from J, leaving 10 bases between. The CDR3 consists of 14 residues. CDR1 and CDR2 (germline): MRHNA, SNTAGT.

V gene TRBV9 combines with J gene TRBJ2-1; 11 nucleotides agree with TRBD2. Trimming removed 4 bases from V and 4 bases from J; junction bases left unmatched: 10. This CDR3 spans 17 amino acids. Germline V gene data show CDR1 as SGDLS and CDR2 as YYNGEE. The CDR3 loop is CASSTGLAEGGYNEQFF. CDR3 coding DNA: TGTGCCAGCAGCACGGGACTAGCGGAGGGGGGATACAATGAGCAGTTCTTC.

This sequence joins TRBV10-3 and TRBJ2-1; D may be TRBD1 (5 bases). Germline CDR1 ENHRY, CDR2 SYGVKD. Trimming cost V 7 bases and J 8 bases, with 15 bases left between them. CDR3 length equals 13 residues. CDR3 loop: CAINRQGGDEQFF. The CDR3 nucleotides read TGTGCCATCAATCGCCAGGGTGGCGATGAGCAGTTCTTC.

The chain has TRBV11-3 and TRBJ1-3; TRBD1 matches 9 bases. Germline V gene data show CDR1 as SGHNT and CDR2 as YENEEA. The CDR3 totals 15 residues. With 5 bases clipped from V and 1 base from J, the junction kept 3 bases outside the gene matches. The CDR3 protein is CASSTGTGSGNTIYF. CDR3 in DNA: TGTGCCAGCAGCACGGGGACAGGGTCTGGAAACACCATATATTTT.

This sequence joins TRBV18 and TRBJ2-2, with D unresolved. This CDR3 has 16 residues. CDR1 is KGHSH and CDR2 is LQKENI in the germline V gene. V lost 2 bases, J lost 7 bases, and 17 bases lay in between. This CDR3 reads CASSPMSTVRSGELFF. CDR3 bases: TGTGCCAGCTCACCAATGTCCACCGTACGTAGCGGGGAGCTGTTTTTT.

The DNA for the CDR3 is TGTGCCTGCCGACTAGCGGGTGGGCCCAATGAGCAGTTCTTC. Protein: CACRLAGGPNEQFF. V is TRBV30 and J is TRBJ2-1; 10 nucleotides match TRBD2. The CDR3 covers 14 residues. CDR1 and CDR2 from the germline V gene are GTSNPN and SVGIG (reference sequence). V was clipped by 6 bases and J by 6 bases; unmatched bases: 8.

V usage is TRBV4-3 and J usage is TRBJ2-1; possible D gene TRBD2, 5 bases. This CDR3 has 16 amino acids. V dropped 3 bases and J dropped 7 bases, with 19 bases sitting between them. From germline, CDR1 is LGHNA and CDR2 YSLEER. In nucleotides, the CDR3 is TGCGCCAGCAGCCAGTACCAGAGAGGGAGTGGAAATGAGCAGTTCTTC. This codes for CASSQYQRGSGNEQFF.

The chain carries TRBV9 and TRBJ2-3; tentative D call: TRBD2 (7 bases). Deletions cut 7 bases from V and 11 bases from J, with 17 bases between. The CDR3 runs to 12 residues. Germline CDR1 SGDLS, CDR2 YYNGEE. The CDR3 bases are TGTGCCAGCTCCTGGGGGGGCGAGGTGCAGTATTTT. Its translation: CASSWGGEVQYF.

V and J are TRBV7-9 and TRBJ2-7, with no clear D. V dropped 1 base and J dropped 2 bases, with 12 bases sitting between them. Germline V gene sequence: CDR1 SEHNR, CDR2 FQNEAQ (reference sequence). There are 15 residues in the CDR3. CDR3 protein: CASSLDGFSAYEQYV. The CDR3 DNA reads TGTGCCAGCAGCTTAGACGGCTTCAGCGCCTACGAGCAGTACGTC.

The CDR3 spells CASSLGGGFYNEQFF. As DNA, the CDR3 is TGTGCCAGCAGTTTAGGGGGGGGATTTTACAATGAGCAGTTCTTC. The chain employs TRBV28 and TRBJ2-1, with 7 positions matching TRBD2. Germline trimming cut 2 bases from V and 4 bases from J; bases unmatched to any gene: 5. Germline V gene lookup returns CDR1 MDHEN and CDR2 SYDVKM. The CDR3 totals 15 residues.

The chain is built from TRBV13 and TRBJ2-4, with 7 bases matching TRBD2. The CDR3 is 14 residues long. Germline V gene lookup returns CDR1 PRHDT and CDR2 FYEKMQ (reference sequence). Germline trimming cut 5 bases from V and 7 bases from J; bases unmatched to any gene: 8. In DNA form, the CDR3 reads TGTGCCAGCAGCCGCGCGGGGGTAAAGAACATTCAGTACTTC. Amino acids: CASSRAGVKNIQYF.

The V and J genes are TRBV19 and TRBJ1-5; D unresolved. V was trimmed by 2 bases and J by 4 bases, leaving 6 bases between them. CDR1 and CDR2 from the germline V gene are LNHDA and SQIVND (reference sequence). The CDR3 loop spans 13 amino acids. This CDR3 reads CASSISGNQPQHF. The DNA of the CDR3 is TGTGCCAGTAGTATATCGGGGAATCAGCCCCAGCATTTT.

V usage is TRBV25-1 and J usage is TRBJ2-1; 7 nucleotides match TRBD2. This CDR3 comprises 17 residues. The junction had 15 bases not matched to a gene; V was cut back by 5 bases and J by 5 bases. Germline assignment: CDR1 MGHDK and CDR2 SYGVNS. DNA for the CDR3: TGTGCCAGCAGTCCTAGGGGAGGGAGGGTTGGTAACAATGAGCAGTTCTTC. Amino acid sequence: CASSPRGGRVGNNEQFF.

V and J are TRBV10-3 and TRBJ1-5; D perhaps matches TRBD1 (6 bases). The CDR3 is made up of 13 amino acids. The ends were cut back, 10 bases at V and 0 bases at J, with 10 bases in the middle. The V gene's germline CDR1 is ENHRY and CDR2 SYGVKD. CDR3 in DNA: TGTGCCACTGGACAGAATAGCAATCAGCCCCAGCATTTT. It specifies CATGQNSNQPQHF.

The chain uses TRBV19 and TRBJ1-2; D unclear. Trimming took 7 bases from V and 4 from J, leaving 10 bases between them. The CDR3 spans 12 residues. Germline V lookup: CDR1 LNHDA, CDR2 SQIVND (reference sequence). The CDR3: CASTTESYGYTF. CDR3 in DNA: TGTGCCAGTACAACAGAGAGCTATGGCTACACCTTC.

This chain joins TRBV28 and TRBJ2-7; 16 nucleotides match TRBD2. Germline loops: CDR1 MDHEN, CDR2 SYDVKM. V lost 5 bases and J lost 2; bases outside the gene matches: 3. The CDR3 length is 16 residues. This CDR3 reads CASSTGTSGRAYEQYV. CDR3 sequence (DNA): TGTGCCAGCAGTACCGGGACTAGCGGGAGGGCCTACGAGCAGTACGTC.

The chain recombines TRBV4-3 with TRBJ2-3; D unclear. The germline gives CDR1 LGHNA, CDR2 YSLEER. The CDR3 sequence is 14 residues long. V dropped 1 base and J dropped 4 bases, with 9 bases sitting between them. The CDR3 loop is CASSQGVLSDTQYF. CDR3 bases: TGCGCCAGCAGCCAAGGCGTCCTCTCAGATACGCAGTATTTT.

The rearrangement uses TRBV11-3 and TRBJ2-7, with TRBD2 identical over 8 bases. The germline gives CDR1 SGHNT, CDR2 YENEEA. The CDR3 runs 14 residues. The J segment lost 9 bases and the V segment lost 3 bases, leaving 10 bases of the junction unmatched. The CDR3 region is CASSFGTGGSGQYF. The CDR3 nucleotides are TGTGCCAGCAGCTTCGGGACGGGGGGGAGCGGGCAGTACTTC.

This chain uses TRBV30 with TRBJ1-1; D perhaps matches TRBD1 (5 bases). Trimming shortened V by 0 bases and J by 0 bases, and 20 bases separated the two germline ends. The CDR3 covers 18 residues. The germline CDR1 and CDR2 sequences are GTSNPN and SVGIG (reference sequence). CDR3 coding DNA: TGTGCCTGGAGTGTAGACAAGGGGCGACAGCCCATGAACACTGAAGCTTTCTTT. It yields the protein CAWSVDKGRQPMNTEAFF. The entire variable domain, with the rest obtained from reference TRBV30 and TRBJ1-1, is as follows: SQTIHQWPATLVQPVGSPLSLECTVEGTSNPNLYWYRQAAGRGLQLLFYSVGIGQISSEVPQNLSASRPQDRQFILSSKKLLLSDSGFYLCAWSVDKGRQPMNTEAFFGQGTRLTVV.

As concerns this clone: The same CDR3 arises from other DNA sequences in this sample as well. V gene TRBV29-1 combines with J gene TRBJ1-5, with a possible D match to TRBD1 (5 bases). The germline V and J ends were trimmed by 4 bases and 4 bases, with 11 bases remaining between them. Germline lookup yields CDR1 SQVTM and CDR2 ANQGSEA. This CDR3 region has 13 residues. CDR3 bases: TGCAGCGTTGCCGGCGGGGGGAATCAGCCCCAGCATTTT. Amino acids: CSVAGGGNQPQHF.

The rearrangement uses TRBV28 and TRBJ2-7; TRBD2 is a possible D gene (5 bases). The CDR3 loop spans 15 amino acids. V lost 5 bases and J lost 4, with 18 bases in between. The germline V gene has CDR1 MDHEN and CDR2 SYDVKM. CDR3 residues: CASSPRGAAQYEQYF. The DNA of the CDR3 is TGTGCCAGCAGTCCCCGGGGAGCGGCACAATACGAGCAGTACTTC.

V is TRBV7-3 and J is TRBJ2-7; D ambiguous. Trimming stripped 3 bases from V and 4 bases from J, with 10 bases between. The CDR3 runs 13 residues. Per the germline V gene, CDR1 is SGHTA and CDR2 is FQGTGA. CDR3 in amino acids: CASSFGYRYEQYF. The DNA for the CDR3 is TGTGCCAGCAGCTTCGGGTACCGGTACGAGCAGTACTTC. Looking up the rest from reference TRBV7-3 and TRBJ2-7 gives the full variable domain: GAGVSQTPSNKVTEKGKYVELRCDPISGHTALYWYRQSLGQGPEFLIYFQGTGAADDSGLPNDRFFAVRPEGSVSTLKIQRTERGDSAVYLCASSFGYRYEQYFGPGTRLTVT.

The chain links TRBV25-1 to TRBJ1-1; D may be TRBD1 (5 bases). Trimming shortened V by 3 bases and J by 1 base, and 12 bases separated the two germline ends. This CDR3 region has 15 residues. Germline V gene lookup returns CDR1 MGHDK and CDR2 SYGVNS. The CDR3 DNA is TGTGCCAGCAGTGATTGGGGCTCGGGGAACACTGAAGCTTTCTTT. It translates to CASSDWGSGNTEAFF.